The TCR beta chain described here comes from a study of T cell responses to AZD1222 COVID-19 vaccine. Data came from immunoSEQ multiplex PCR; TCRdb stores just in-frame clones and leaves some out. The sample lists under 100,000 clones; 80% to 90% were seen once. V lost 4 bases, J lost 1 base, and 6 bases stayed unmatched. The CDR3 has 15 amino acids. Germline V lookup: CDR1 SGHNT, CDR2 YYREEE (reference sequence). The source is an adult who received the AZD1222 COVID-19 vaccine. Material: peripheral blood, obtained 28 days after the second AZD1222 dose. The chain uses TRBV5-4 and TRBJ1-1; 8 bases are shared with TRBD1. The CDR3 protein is CASSLPGTGNTEAFF. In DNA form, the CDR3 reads TGTGCCAGCAGCCTCCCCGGGACAGGGAACACTGAAGCTTTCTTT.